This TCR beta chain was observed in a study of T cell responses to AZD1222 COVID-19 vaccine. On the study more broadly: The analysis combined second doses at about 4 or about 12 weeks. Broader study findings: Spike-specific TCR breadth and depth were elevated following two AZD1222 doses. A mostly white British donor set with more females was recruited, and clonal diversity was possibly underestimated. Seropositivity was recorded at baseline in only a handful of AZD1222 recipients.

TCRdb's table, derived via immunoSEQ multiplex PCR, lists solely in-frame clones and lacks some. This repertoire shows approximately 84,000 clones, around 91% found once; its top ten account for about 31%. The V gene's germline CDR1 is MNHEY and CDR2 SVGAGI. The CDR3 runs to 14 residues. Trimming removed 5 bases at V and 3 bases at J, with 14 bases between. As to this clone: Its antigen remains unknown.

This sequence was found in an adult in good health. The sequenced sample was peripheral blood, obtained on day 0 of AZD1222 vaccination. J is TRBJ2-7 and V is TRBV6-5; weak D call: TRBD1 (6 bases). The DNA for the CDR3 is TGTGCCAGCAGTCTCGGACAGCTGAACTACGAGCAGTACTTC. Its protein is CASSLGQLNYEQYF.